The T cell receptor beta chain described here comes from a study of neurological immune-mediated disorders. Study findings and constraints: HTLV-1-associated myelopathy showed the most TCR clonal expansion; multiple sclerosis the least, below healthy controls. TCR-beta repertoires seemed private in all groups, with no expanded CDR3 amino acid sequences shared.

The authors produced cDNA by 5'RACE using 10-nucleotide random UMIs. In TCRdb, the 5' RACE reads were re-called with MiXCR into one record per CDR3 protein. Of around 53,000 distinct CDR3 sequences in the sample, 7% to 10% were seen once. This clonotype was seen many times. Its antigen is not identified. Regarding time point: longitudinal time-point 3. The unsorted libraries were prepared from 2 million PBMCs (stored at -80 C). The TCR originated in a woman in her thirties or forties in good health. Sequenced sample: PBMCs.

The CDR3 sequence is CSAREGLASYNEQFF. DNA of the CDR3: TGCAGTGCTAGAGAGGGACTAGCGTCGTACAATGAGCAGTTCTTC. This rearrangement joins TRBV20-1 to TRBJ2-1; 10 nucleotides agree with TRBD2. J was trimmed by 4 bases and V by 0 bases; bases with no gene match: 3. CDR3 length equals 15 residues. Germline CDR1 and CDR2: DFQATT and SNEGSKA (reference sequence).